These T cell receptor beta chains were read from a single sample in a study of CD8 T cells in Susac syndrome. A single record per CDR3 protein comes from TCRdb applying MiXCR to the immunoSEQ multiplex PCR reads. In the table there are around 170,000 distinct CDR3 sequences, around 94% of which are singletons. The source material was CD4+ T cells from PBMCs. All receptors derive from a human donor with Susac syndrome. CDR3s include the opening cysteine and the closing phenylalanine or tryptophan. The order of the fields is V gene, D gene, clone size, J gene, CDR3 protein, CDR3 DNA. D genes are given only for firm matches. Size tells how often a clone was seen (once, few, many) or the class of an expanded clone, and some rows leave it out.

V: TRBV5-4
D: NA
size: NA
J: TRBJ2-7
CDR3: CASSANREGLYEQYF
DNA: TGTGCCAGCAGCGCTAACAGGGAGGGACTCTACGAGCAGTACTTC

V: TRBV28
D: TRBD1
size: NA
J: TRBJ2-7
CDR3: CASAFGHPAVPTRIQGGYEQYF
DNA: TGTGCCAGCGCATTTGGGCATCCAGCAGTTCCCACCAGAATACAGGGGGGCTACGAGCAGTACTTC

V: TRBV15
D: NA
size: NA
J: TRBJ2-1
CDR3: CATSGGSFSRYNEQFF
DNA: TGTGCCACCAGCGGGGGATCCTTCAGCCGCTACAATGAGCAGTTCTTC

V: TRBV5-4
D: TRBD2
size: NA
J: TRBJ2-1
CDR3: CASSQTSGGAYEQFF
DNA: TGTGCCAGCAGCCAAACTAGCGGGGGGGCATATGAGCAGTTCTTC

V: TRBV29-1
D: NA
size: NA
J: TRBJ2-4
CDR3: CSVEGWQAKNIQYF
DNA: TGCAGCGTTGAAGGGTGGCAAGCCAAAAACATTCAGTACTTC

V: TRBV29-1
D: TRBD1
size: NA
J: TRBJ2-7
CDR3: CSVAPTGGYEQYF
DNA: TGCAGCGTAGCACCGACAGGGGGGTACGAGCAGTACTTC

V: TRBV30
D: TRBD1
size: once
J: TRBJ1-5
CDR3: CAWSITGAGQPQHF
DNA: TGTGCCTGGAGTATAACAGGGGCCGGTCAGCCCCAGCATTTT

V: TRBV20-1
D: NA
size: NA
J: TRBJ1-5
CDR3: CSASTDFYSNQPQHF
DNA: TGCAGTGCTAGCACGGACTTCTATAGCAATCAGCCCCAGCATTTT

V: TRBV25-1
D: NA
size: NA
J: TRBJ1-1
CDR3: CASSEYGEAFF
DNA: TGTGCCAGCAGTGAATATGGGGAAGCTTTCTTT

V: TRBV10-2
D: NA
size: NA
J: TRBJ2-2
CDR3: CASSPTAARELFF
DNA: TGCGCCAGCAGTCCCACGGCCGCCCGGGAGCTGTTTTTT

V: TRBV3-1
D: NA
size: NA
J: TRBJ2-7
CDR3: CASSHSPTEQYF
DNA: TGTGCCAGCAGCCATTCTCCTACCGAGCAGTACTTC

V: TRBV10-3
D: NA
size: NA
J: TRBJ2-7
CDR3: CAISDRGASTYEQYF
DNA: TGTGCCATCAGTGACAGGGGAGCTTCGACCTACGAGCAGTACTTC

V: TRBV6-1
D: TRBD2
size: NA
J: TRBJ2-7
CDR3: CASSTGTSVYEQYF
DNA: TGTGCCAGCAGTACCGGGACTAGCGTCTACGAGCAGTACTTC

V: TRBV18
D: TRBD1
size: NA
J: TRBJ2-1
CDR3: CASSLDRGRGEQFF
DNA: TGTGCCAGCTCGCTTGACAGGGGCCGGGGTGAGCAGTTCTTC

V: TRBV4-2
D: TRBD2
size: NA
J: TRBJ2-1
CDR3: CASSQDGTSGYNEQFF
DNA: TGTGCCAGCAGCCAAGATGGGACTAGCGGTTACAATGAGCAGTTCTTC

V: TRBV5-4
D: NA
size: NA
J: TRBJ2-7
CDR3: CASSPQTGRNEQYF
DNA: TGTGCCAGCAGCCCTCAGACAGGTCGGAACGAGCAGTACTTC

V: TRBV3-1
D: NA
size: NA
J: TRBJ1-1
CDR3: CASSQRGYTEAFF
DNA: TGTGCCAGCAGCCAAAGGGGCTACACTGAAGCTTTCTTT

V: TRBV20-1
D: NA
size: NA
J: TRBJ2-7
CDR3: CSARDRVVSYEQYF
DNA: TGCAGTGCTAGAGACAGGGTTGTTTCCTACGAGCAGTACTTC

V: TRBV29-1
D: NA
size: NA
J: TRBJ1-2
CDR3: CSVEKVSAGTTQPNYGYTF
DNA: TGCAGCGTTGAAAAAGTCTCCGCCGGGACTACCCAACCGAACTATGGCTACACCTTC

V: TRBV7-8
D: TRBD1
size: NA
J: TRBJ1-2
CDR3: CASSSTGGSDHGYTF
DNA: TGTGCCAGCAGCTCCACAGGGGGTAGTGATCACGGCTACACCTTC

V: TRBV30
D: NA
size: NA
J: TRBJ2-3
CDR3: CAWSQRGGRGDTQYF
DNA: TGTGCCTGGAGCCAAAGGGGGGGGCGGGGAGATACGCAGTATTTT

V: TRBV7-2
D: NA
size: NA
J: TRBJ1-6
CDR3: CASSLRMDSPLHF
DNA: TGTGCCAGCAGCTTGCGGATGGATTCACCCCTCCACTTT

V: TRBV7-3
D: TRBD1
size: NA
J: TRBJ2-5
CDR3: CASSLQRQGGETQYF
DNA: TGTGCCAGCAGCTTACAGAGACAGGGGGGAGAGACCCAGTACTTC

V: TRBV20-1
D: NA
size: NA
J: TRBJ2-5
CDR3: CSARGQPGETQYF
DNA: TGCAGTGCTAGGGGTCAGCCGGGAGAGACCCAGTACTTC

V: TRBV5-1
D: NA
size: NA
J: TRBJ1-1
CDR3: CASSLNPANTEAFF
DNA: TGCGCCAGCAGCTTGAACCCGGCTAACACTGAAGCTTTCTTT

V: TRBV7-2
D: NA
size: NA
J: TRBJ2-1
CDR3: CASSPTRVSYNEQFF
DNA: TGTGCCAGCAGCCCTACACGGGTCTCCTACAATGAGCAGTTCTTC

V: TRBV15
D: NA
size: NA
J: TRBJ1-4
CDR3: CATSRDLGWDEKLFF
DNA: TGTGCCACCAGCAGAGATCTGGGGTGGGATGAAAAACTGTTTTTT

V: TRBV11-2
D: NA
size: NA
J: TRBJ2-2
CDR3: CASSLNGDLTGELFF
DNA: TGTGCCAGCAGCTTAAATGGGGACCTCACCGGGGAGCTGTTTTTT

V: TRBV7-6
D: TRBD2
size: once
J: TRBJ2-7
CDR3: CASSLSPGLAGGTYEQYF
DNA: TGTGCCAGCAGCTTGAGCCCGGGACTAGCGGGGGGAACCTACGAGCAGTACTTC

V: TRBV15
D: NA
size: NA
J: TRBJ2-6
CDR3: CATSRDRYSGANVLTF
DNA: TGTGCCACCAGCAGAGACAGGTACTCTGGGGCCAACGTCCTGACTTTC

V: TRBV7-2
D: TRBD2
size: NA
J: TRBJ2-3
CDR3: CASSDPSGGAPDTQYF
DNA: TGTGCCAGCAGCGACCCTTCGGGGGGAGCCCCAGATACGCAGTATTTT

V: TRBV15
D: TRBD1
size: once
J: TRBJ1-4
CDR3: CATSRVRTGGSTNEKLFF
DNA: TGTGCCACCAGCAGGGTTCGGACAGGAGGTTCAACTAATGAAAAACTGTTTTTT

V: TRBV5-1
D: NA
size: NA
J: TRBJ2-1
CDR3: CASSHGGGGPSNEQFF
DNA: TGCGCCAGCAGCCATGGTGGGGGGGGGCCTTCCAATGAGCAGTTCTTC

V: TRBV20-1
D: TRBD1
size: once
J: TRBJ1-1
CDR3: CSARQGGGDTEAFF
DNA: TGCAGTGCGCGACAGGGGGGAGGCGACACTGAAGCTTTCTTT

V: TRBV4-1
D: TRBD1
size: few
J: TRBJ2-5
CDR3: CASSQRQGQETQYF
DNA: TGCGCCAGCAGCCAGAGACAGGGACAAGAGACCCAGTACTTC

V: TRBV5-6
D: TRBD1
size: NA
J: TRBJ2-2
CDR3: CASSRDRAGELFF
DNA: TGTGCCAGCAGTCGGGACAGGGCCGGGGAGCTGTTTTTT

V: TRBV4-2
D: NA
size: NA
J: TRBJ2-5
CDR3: CASSQGFGGGYQETQYF
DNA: TGTGCCAGCAGCCAAGGCTTTGGGGGGGGCTACCAAGAGACCCAGTACTTC

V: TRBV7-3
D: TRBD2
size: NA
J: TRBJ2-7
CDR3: CASSPRGSGGVGEQYF
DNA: TGTGCCAGCAGCCCAAGGGGTAGCGGGGGAGTCGGCGAGCAGTACTTC

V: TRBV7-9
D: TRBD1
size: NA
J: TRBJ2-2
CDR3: CASSHPRAWTGRSGELFF
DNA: TGTGCCAGCAGCCATCCCCGGGCGTGGACAGGGAGGTCCGGGGAGCTGTTTTTT